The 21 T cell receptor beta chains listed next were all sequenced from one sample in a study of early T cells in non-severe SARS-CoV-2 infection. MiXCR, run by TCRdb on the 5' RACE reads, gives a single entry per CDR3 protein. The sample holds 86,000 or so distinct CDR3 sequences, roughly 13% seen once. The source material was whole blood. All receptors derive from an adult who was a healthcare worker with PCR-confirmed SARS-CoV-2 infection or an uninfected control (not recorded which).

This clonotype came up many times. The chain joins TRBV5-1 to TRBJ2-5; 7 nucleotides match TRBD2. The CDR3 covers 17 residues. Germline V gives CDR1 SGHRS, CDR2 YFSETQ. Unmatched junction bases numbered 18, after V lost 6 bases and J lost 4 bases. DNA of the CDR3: TGCGCCAGCACTCCATCCCGAGGGGTCGGGGAGGGAGAGACCCAGTACTTC. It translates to CASTPSRGVGEGETQYF. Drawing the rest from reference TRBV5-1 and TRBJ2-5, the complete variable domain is KAGVTQTPRYLIKTRGQQVTLSCSPISGHRSVSWYQQTPGQGLQFLFEYFSETQRNKGNFPGRFSGRQFSNSRSEMNVSTLELGDSALYLCASTPSRGVGEGETQYFGPGTRLLVL.

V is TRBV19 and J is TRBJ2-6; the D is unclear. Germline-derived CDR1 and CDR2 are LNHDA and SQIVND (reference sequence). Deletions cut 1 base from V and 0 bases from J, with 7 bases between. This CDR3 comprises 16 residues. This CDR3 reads CASSIGRSSGANVLTF. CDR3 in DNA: TGTGCCAGTAGTATAGGTCGCAGCTCTGGGGCCAACGTCCTGACTTTC. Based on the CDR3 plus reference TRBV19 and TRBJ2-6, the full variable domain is DGGITQSPKYLFRKEGQNVTLSCEQNLNHDAMYWYRQDPGQGLRLIYYSQIVNDFQKGDIAEGYSVSREKKESFPLTVTSAQKNPTAFYLCASSIGRSSGANVLTFGAGSRLTVL.

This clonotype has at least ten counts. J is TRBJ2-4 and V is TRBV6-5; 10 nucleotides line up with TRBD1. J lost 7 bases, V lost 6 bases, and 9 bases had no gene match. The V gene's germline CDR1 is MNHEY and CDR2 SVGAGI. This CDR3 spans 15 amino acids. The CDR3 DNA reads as TGTGCCAGCAGCAGCCCCGGGACAGGGGTGAACATTCAGTACTTC. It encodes CASSSPGTGVNIQYF.

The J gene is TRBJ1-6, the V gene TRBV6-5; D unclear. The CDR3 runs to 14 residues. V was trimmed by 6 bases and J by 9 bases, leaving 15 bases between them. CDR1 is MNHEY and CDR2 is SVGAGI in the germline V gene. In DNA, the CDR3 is TGTGCCAGCAGACCTCATGGGGATCGTTCACCCCTCCACTTT. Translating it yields CASRPHGDRSPLHF.

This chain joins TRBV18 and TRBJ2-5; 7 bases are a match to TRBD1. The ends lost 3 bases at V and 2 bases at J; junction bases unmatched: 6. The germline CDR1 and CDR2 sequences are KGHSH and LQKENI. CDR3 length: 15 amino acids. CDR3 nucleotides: TGTGCCAGCTCACCGGGACAGCCCATTCAAGAGACCCAGTACTTC. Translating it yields CASSPGQPIQETQYF. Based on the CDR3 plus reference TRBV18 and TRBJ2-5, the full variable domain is NAGVMQNPRHLVRRRGQEARLRCSPMKGHSHVYWYRQLPEEGLKFMVYLQKENIIDESGMPKERFSAEFPKEGPSILRIQQVVRGDSAAYFCASSPGQPIQETQYFGPGTRLLVL.

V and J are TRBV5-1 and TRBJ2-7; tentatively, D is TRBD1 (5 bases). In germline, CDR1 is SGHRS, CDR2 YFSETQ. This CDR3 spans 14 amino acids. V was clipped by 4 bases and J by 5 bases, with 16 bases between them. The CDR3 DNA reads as TGCGCCAGCAGCCAAGGACACCTAAAGGACGAGCAGTACTTC. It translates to CASSQGHLKDEQYF.

CDR3 in DNA: TGTGCCAGCAGCGTAGGGGCAGGCCACGAGCAGTACTTC. Translated, it gives CASSVGAGHEQYF. The genes are TRBV9 and TRBJ2-7; D gene unclear. Between the trimmed V and J ends, which lost 0 bases and 5 bases, there was a span of 9 bases. There are 13 residues in the CDR3. Looked up from germline, CDR1 is SGDLS and CDR2 is YYNGEE.

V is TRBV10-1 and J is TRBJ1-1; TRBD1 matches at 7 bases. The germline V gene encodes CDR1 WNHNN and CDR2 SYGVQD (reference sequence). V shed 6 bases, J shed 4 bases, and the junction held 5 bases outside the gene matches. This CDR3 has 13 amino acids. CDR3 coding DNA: TGCGCCAGCAGCCCGGGACAGCTCACTGAAGCTTTCTTT. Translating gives CASSPGQLTEAFF.

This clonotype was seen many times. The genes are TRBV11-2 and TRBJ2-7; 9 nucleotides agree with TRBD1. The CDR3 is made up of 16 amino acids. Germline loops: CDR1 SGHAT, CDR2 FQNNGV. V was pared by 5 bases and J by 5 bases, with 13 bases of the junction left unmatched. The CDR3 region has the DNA TGTGCCAGCAGCCGTACGTTGAAGACAGGGGGGCACGAGCAGTACTTC. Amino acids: CASSRTLKTGGHEQYF.

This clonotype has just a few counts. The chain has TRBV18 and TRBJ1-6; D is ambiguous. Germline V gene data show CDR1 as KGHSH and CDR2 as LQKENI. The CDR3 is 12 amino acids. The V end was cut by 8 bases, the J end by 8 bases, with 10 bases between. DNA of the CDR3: TGTGCCAGCGCAATCGGGGATTCACCCCTCCACTTT. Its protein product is CASAIGDSPLHF.

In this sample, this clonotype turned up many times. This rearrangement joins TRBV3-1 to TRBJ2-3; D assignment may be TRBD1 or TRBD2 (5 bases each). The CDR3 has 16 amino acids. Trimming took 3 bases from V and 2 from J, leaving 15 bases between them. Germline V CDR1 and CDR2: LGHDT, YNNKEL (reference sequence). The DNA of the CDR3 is TGTGCCAGCAGCCAGTTCCGGGACCGAAACACAGATACGCAGTATTTT. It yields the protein CASSQFRDRNTDTQYF.

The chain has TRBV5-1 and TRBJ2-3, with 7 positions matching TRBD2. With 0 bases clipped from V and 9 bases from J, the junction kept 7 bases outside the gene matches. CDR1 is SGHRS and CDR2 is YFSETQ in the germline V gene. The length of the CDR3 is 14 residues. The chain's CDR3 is CASSLEREARTQYF. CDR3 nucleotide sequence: TGCGCCAGCAGCTTGGAACGGGAGGCCCGAACGCAGTATTTT.

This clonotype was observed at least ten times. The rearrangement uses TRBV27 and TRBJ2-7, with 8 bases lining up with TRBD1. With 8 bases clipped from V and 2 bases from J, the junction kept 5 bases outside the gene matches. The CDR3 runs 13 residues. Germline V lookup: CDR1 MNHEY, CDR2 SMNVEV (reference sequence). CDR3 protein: CASGLTGAYEQYF. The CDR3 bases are TGTGCCAGCGGGCTGACAGGGGCCTACGAGCAGTACTTC.

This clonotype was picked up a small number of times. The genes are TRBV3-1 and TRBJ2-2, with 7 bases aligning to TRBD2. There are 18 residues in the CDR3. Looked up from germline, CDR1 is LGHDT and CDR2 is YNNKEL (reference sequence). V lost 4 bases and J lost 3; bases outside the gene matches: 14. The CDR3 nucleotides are TGTGCCAGCAGCCCCCTTGGTTTGGTAGCGGGTTACACCGGGGAGCTGTTTTTT. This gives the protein CASSPLGLVAGYTGELFF.

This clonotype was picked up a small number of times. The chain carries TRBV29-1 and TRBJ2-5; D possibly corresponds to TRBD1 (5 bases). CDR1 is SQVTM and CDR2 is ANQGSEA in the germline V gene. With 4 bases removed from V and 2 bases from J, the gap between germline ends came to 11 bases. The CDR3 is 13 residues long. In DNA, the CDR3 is TGCAGCGTTGGATTCAGGGCACAAGAGACCCAGTACTTC. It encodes CSVGFRAQETQYF.

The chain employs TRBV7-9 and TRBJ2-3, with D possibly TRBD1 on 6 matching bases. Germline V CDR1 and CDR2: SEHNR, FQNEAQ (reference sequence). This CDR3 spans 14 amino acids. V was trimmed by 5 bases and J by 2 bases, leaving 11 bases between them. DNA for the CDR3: TGTGCCAGCAGCACGGGACAAAACACAGATACGCAGTATTTT. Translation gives CASSTGQNTDTQYF.

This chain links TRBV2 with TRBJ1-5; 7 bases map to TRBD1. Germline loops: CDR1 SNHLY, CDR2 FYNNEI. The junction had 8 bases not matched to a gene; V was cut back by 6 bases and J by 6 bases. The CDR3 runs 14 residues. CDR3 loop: CASRSTTGPQPQHF. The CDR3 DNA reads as TGTGCCAGCAGGTCTACGACAGGGCCTCAGCCCCAGCATTTT.

CDR3 sequence (DNA): TGTGCCAGCTCACCACTCCCTCCCTCTGGTCAGCCCCAGCATTTT. Its protein is CASSPLPPSGQPQHF. J is TRBJ1-5 and V is TRBV18; D not resolved. V was shortened by 1 base and J by 6 bases, with 13 bases between the two germline ends. CDR3 length: 15 residues. In germline, CDR1 is KGHSH, CDR2 LQKENI.

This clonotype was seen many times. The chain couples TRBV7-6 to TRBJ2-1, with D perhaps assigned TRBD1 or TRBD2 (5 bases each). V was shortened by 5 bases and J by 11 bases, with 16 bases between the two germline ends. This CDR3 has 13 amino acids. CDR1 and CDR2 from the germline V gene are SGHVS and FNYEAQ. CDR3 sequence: CASSQRSQGQQFF. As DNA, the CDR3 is TGTGCCAGCAGCCAGCGTTCCCAGGGACAGCAGTTCTTC.

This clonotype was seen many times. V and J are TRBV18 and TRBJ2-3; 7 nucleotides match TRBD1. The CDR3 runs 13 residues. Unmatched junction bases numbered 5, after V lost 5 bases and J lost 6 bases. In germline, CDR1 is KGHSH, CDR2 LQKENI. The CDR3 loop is CASSSTQGDTQYF. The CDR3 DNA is TGTGCCAGCTCATCCACACAGGGGGATACGCAGTATTTT.

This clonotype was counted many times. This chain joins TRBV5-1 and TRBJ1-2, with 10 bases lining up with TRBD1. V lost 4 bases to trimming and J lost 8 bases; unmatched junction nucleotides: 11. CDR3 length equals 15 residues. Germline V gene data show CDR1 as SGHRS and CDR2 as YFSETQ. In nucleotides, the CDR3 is TGCGCCAGCAGCCCGGACAGGGGGACGGTGGGCGGCTACACCTTC. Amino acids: CASSPDRGTVGGYTF.